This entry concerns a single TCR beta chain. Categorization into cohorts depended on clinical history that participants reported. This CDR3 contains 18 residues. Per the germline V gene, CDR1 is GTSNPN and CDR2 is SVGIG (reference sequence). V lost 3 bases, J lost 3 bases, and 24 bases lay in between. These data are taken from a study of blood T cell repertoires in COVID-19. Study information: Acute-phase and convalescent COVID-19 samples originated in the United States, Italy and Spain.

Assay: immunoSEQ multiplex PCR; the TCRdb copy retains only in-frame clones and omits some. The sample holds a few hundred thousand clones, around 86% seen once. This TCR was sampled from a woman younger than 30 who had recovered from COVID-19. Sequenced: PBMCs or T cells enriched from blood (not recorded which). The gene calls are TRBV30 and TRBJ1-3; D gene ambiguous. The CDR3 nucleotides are TGTGCCTGGAGATCGACTTTTAAAGCTTCAATCTATGGAAACACCATATATTTT. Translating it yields CAWRSTFKASIYGNTIYF.